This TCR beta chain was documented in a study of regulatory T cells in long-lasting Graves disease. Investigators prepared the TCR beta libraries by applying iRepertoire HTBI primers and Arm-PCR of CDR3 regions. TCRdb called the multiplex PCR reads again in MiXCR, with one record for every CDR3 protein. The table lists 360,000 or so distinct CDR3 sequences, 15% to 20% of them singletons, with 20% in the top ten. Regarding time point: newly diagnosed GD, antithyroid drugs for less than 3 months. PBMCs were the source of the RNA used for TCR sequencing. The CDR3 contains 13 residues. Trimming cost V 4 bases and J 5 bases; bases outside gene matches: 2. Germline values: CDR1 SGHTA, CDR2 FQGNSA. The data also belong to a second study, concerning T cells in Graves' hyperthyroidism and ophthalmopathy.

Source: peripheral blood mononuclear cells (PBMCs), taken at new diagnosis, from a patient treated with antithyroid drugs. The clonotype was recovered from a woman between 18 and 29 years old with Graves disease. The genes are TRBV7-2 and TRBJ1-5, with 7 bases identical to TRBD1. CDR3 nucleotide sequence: TGTGCCAGCAGCTCACAGGGGTATCAGCCCCAGCATTTT. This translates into CASSSQGYQPQHF. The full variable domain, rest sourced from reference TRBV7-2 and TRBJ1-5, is GAGVSQSPSNKVTEKGKDVELRCDPISGHTALYWYRQSLGQGLEFLIYFQGNSAPDKSGLPSDRFSAERTGGSVSTLTIQRTQQEDSAVYLCASSSQGYQPQHFGDGTRLSIL.